A selection of T cell receptor beta chains follows, all from one sample in a study of blood T cell repertoires in COVID-19. TCRdb keeps only in-frame clones here, not all; method: immunoSEQ multiplex PCR. Here the sample spans approximately 170,000 clones, 93% being singletons. Material for sequencing was peripheral blood. The receptors were gathered from a woman in her fifties or sixties with COVID-19, enrolled during active disease. Both conserved end residues are part of each CDR3. The D gene is left open where the match is weak. Rows may omit the clone size; those that give it use once, few, many or a size class.

d_call	v_call	clone_size	j_call	cdr3_aa	cdr3_nt
TRBD1	TRBV27	.	TRBJ1-1	CASRKGDRMNTEAFF	TGTGCCAGCAGAAAGGGGGACAGAATGAACACTGAAGCTTTCTTT
TRBD2	TRBV9	.	TRBJ2-5	CASSVAASGGKETQYF	TGTGCCAGCAGCGTAGCGGCTAGCGGGGGGAAAGAGACCCAGTACTTC
TRBD1	TRBV6-1	.	TRBJ1-3	CASSAKTGGGGNTIYF	TGTGCCAGCAGTGCCAAGACAGGGGGCGGGGGAAACACCATATATTTT
TRBD1	TRBV6-5	.	TRBJ1-6	CASRPYRGDSPLHF	TGTGCCAGCAGACCATACAGGGGTGATTCACCCCTCCACTTT
.	TRBV5-1	few	TRBJ1-4	CASSLEPDEKLFF	TGCGCCAGCAGCTTGGAACCGGATGAAAAACTGTTTTTT
.	TRBV7-9	once	TRBJ1-1	CASSLGRGDSEAFF	TGTGCCAGCAGCTTAGGGAGGGGAGATTCTGAAGCTTTCTTT
.	TRBV6-5	.	TRBJ1-2	CASSPGGAADGYTF	TGTGCCAGCAGCCCGGGGGGGGCCGCGGATGGCTACACCTTC
TRBD1	TRBV6-2/TRBV6-3	.	TRBJ1-2	CASSLQGRNGYTF	TGTGCCAGCAGCCTACAGGGGAGGAATGGCTACACCTTC
.	TRBV6-2/TRBV6-3	.	TRBJ1-2	CASSYAGRYGYTF	TGTGCCAGCAGTTATGCAGGGCGGTATGGCTACACCTTC
TRBD1	TRBV5-6	.	TRBJ1-2	CASSSGTGRANYGYTF	TGTGCCAGCAGCTCCGGGACAGGACGCGCTAACTATGGCTACACCTTC
.	TRBV12-3/TRBV12-4	.	TRBJ1-6	CASSLKGDSPLHF	TGTGCCAGCAGTTTGAAGGGAGATTCACCCCTCCACTTT
.	TRBV5-1	.	TRBJ2-3	CASSSTSSTDTQYF	TGCGCCAGCAGCTCTACTAGCAGCACAGATACGCAGTATTTT
.	TRBV11-2	.	TRBJ1-5	CASSLGRVQPQHF	TGTGCCAGCAGCTTAGGCAGGGTTCAGCCCCAGCATTTT
.	TRBV5-4	.	TRBJ1-1	CASSLPGAGRNTEAFF	TGTGCCAGCAGCTTGCCGGGTGCGGGGAGGAACACTGAAGCTTTCTTT
TRBD1	TRBV10-3	.	TRBJ1-2	CAISDRGGYTF	TGTGCCATCAGTGACAGGGGGGGCTACACCTTC
.	TRBV18	.	TRBJ1-1	CASSPSVNTEAFF	TGTGCCAGCTCACCTTCGGTCAACACTGAAGCTTTCTTT
.	TRBV27	.	TRBJ1-2	CASSVASNYGYTF	TGTGCCAGCAGTGTGGCCTCGAACTATGGCTACACCTTC
TRBD2	TRBV27	.	TRBJ2-1	CASSPRTSGGEQFF	TGTGCCAGCAGTCCGAGGACTAGCGGGGGTGAGCAGTTCTTC
.	TRBV30	.	TRBJ1-3	CATRGAENTIYF	TGTGCCACCCGGGGGGCCGAAAACACCATATATTTT
TRBD1	TRBV14	.	TRBJ1-2	CASSQNRGDYGYTF	TGTGCCAGCAGCCAGAACAGGGGGGACTATGGCTACACCTTC
TRBD1	TRBV4-1	.	TRBJ1-6	CASRGPQGVNSPLHF	TGCGCCAGCCGAGGGCCCCAGGGGGTAAACTCACCCCTCCACTTT
.	TRBV5-1	.	TRBJ1-2	CASSLATGNNYGYTF	TGCGCCAGCAGCTTGGCTACCGGGAACAACTATGGCTACACCTTC
.	TRBV5-5	.	TRBJ1-2	CASSSEGQRTNYGYTF	TGTGCCAGCAGCTCAGAAGGACAGAGAACTAACTATGGCTACACCTTC
.	TRBV7-9	.	TRBJ2-1	CASSFRTAFGNEQFF	TGTGCCAGCAGCTTCAGGACAGCCTTCGGGAATGAGCAGTTCTTC
TRBD1	TRBV6-6	once	TRBJ1-6	CASSYHTGAQGSPLHF	TGTGCCAGCAGTTACCATACAGGGGCCCAGGGTTCACCCCTCCACTTT
.	TRBV25-1	.	TRBJ2-2	CASSASGQWLFF	TGTGCCAGCAGTGCATCTGGACAGTGGCTGTTTTTT
.	TRBV19	.	TRBJ2-1	CASSIGPGSSYNEQFF	TGTGCCAGTAGTATTGGTCCTGGTAGCTCCTACAATGAGCAGTTCTTC
.	TRBV5-6	few	TRBJ1-1	CASRGVDSIAEAFF	TGTGCCAGCCGCGGGGTAGATTCAATTGCTGAAGCTTTCTTT
.	TRBV19	.	TRBJ2-5	CASSKGHLQETQYF	TGTGCCAGTAGTAAGGGACACCTCCAAGAGACCCAGTACTTC
TRBD1	TRBV6-2/TRBV6-3	few	TRBJ2-7	CASSADRGLWNEQYF	TGTGCCAGCAGTGCGGACAGGGGCCTCTGGAACGAGCAGTACTTC
TRBD1	TRBV6-2/TRBV6-3	once	TRBJ1-4	CASSYRTGQGNEKLFF	TGTGCCAGCAGTTACCGAACGGGACAGGGTAATGAAAAACTGTTTTTT
TRBD1	TRBV7-2	.	TRBJ2-1	CASSQAGTGYNEQFF	TGTGCCAGCAGCCAGGCCGGGACAGGGTACAATGAGCAGTTCTTC
.	TRBV19	.	TRBJ1-1	CASTQAGGLRYTEAFF	TGTGCCAGTACCCAAGCGGGGGGCCTTCGGTACACTGAAGCTTTCTTT
.	TRBV7-2	.	TRBJ1-2	CASSLKEGPHGYTF	TGTGCCAGCAGCTTAAAGGAGGGACCCCATGGCTACACCTTC
.	TRBV29-1	.	TRBJ1-1	CIMRSTANTEAFF	TGCATCATGAGGTCGACGGCGAACACTGAAGCTTTCTTT
TRBD1	TRBV9	.	TRBJ2-7	CASSGSGTGYEQYF	TGTGCCAGCAGCGGGTCCGGGACAGGCTACGAGCAGTACTTC
TRBD1	TRBV5-8	.	TRBJ1-5	CASSMRQGRWVGHF	TGTGCCAGCAGCATGCGACAGGGCCGCTGGGTTGGACATTTT
.	TRBV2	.	TRBJ2-5	CASRPLAGHQETQYF	TGTGCCAGCAGGCCGTTAGCAGGGCATCAAGAGACCCAGTACTTC
.	TRBV7-3	once	TRBJ1-2	CASSPSGQSNYGYTF	TGTGCCAGCAGCCCATCAGGACAGTCTAACTATGGCTACACCTTC
.	TRBV29-1	.	TRBJ2-3	CSVDSSGPERTDTQYF	TGCAGCGTTGACAGCTCAGGCCCGGAACGCACAGATACGCAGTATTTT
.	TRBV7-9	.	TRBJ2-5	CASTFLQETQYF	TGTGCCAGCACCTTTCTTCAAGAGACCCAGTACTTC
.	TRBV19	.	TRBJ1-5	CASSIIASGGLSANQPQHF	TGTGCCAGTAGTATAATTGCTTCGGGAGGGTTGAGCGCGAATCAGCCCCAGCATTTT
TRBD1	TRBV7-3	.	TRBJ1-2	CASSPETGQTYGYTF	TGTGCCAGCAGCCCTGAGACGGGACAGACTTATGGCTACACCTTC
.	TRBV19	.	TRBJ1-2	CASRGNGYGYTF	TGTGCCAGCAGGGGTAACGGCTATGGCTACACCTTC
.	TRBV6-6	.	TRBJ1-3	CASSNAGTSSGNTIYF	TGTGCCAGCAGTAACGCCGGGACAAGCTCTGGAAACACCATATATTTT
TRBD2	TRBV5-4	.	TRBJ2-7	CASSPAFLAGGSSYEQYF	TGTGCCAGCAGCCCCGCCTTTCTAGCGGGGGGCTCGTCCTACGAGCAGTACTTC
TRBD1	TRBV12-3/TRBV12-4	.	TRBJ1-2	CASSGGGHYGYTF	TGTGCCAGCAGTGGAGGGGGCCATTATGGCTACACCTTC
.	TRBV11-2	.	TRBJ1-6	CASSLRGSYNSPLHF	TGTGCCAGCAGCTTACGGGGGTCCTATAATTCACCCCTCCACTTT
TRBD1	TRBV2	few	TRBJ1-2	CASTTGLYGYTF	TGTGCCAGCACGACAGGGTTGTATGGCTACACCTTC
.	TRBV14	.	TRBJ1-3	CASSQDHQGSGNTIYF	TGTGCCAGCAGCCAAGATCACCAGGGGTCGGGAAACACCATATATTTT
.	TRBV7-2	.	TRBJ1-1	CASSFRTAVGSTEAFF	TGTGCCAGCAGCTTCAGGACGGCAGTTGGGAGCACTGAAGCTTTCTTT
.	TRBV19	.	TRBJ1-1	CASSAEPRAEAFF	TGTGCCAGTAGTGCGGAGCCCCGGGCTGAAGCTTTCTTT
TRBD2	TRBV5-4	.	TRBJ2-3	CASSLRGGPADTQYF	TGTGCCAGCAGCTTGCGGGGGGGCCCCGCAGATACGCAGTATTTT
TRBD2	TRBV4-2	.	TRBJ2-2	CASSQDRPASGWGGELFF	TGTGCCAGCAGCCAAGATCGTCCGGCTAGCGGATGGGGTGGGGAGCTGTTTTTT